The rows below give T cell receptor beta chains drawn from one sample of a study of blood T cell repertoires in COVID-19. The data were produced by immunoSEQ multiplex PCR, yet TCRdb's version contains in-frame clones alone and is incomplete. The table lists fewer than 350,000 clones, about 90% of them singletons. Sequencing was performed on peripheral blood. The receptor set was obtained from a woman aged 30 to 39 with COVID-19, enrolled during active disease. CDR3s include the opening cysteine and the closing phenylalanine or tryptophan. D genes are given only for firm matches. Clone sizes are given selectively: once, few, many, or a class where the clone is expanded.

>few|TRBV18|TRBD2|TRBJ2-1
CASSPPSGGAYNEQFF
TGTGCCAGCTCACCCCCTAGCGGGGGGGCCTACAATGAGCAGTTCTTC
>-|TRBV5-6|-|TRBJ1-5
CASSLGGRHNQPQHF
TGTGCCAGCAGCTTAGGGGGACGGCATAATCAGCCCCAGCATTTT
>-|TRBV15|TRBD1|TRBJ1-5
CATSSRLIPGGSNQPQHF
TGTGCCACCAGCAGTCGGCTGATCCCAGGGGGAAGCAATCAGCCCCAGCATTTT
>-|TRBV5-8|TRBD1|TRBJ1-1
CASSQRQGTTEAFF
TGTGCCAGCAGCCAAAGACAGGGTACCACTGAAGCTTTCTTT
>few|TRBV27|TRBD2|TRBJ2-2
CASGRGDTGELFF
TGTGCCAGCGGTCGGGGGGATACCGGGGAGCTGTTTTTT
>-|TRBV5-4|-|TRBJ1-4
CASSPGVGEATNEKLFF
TGTGCCAGCAGCCCCGGGGTGGGGGAGGCAACTAATGAAAAACTGTTTTTT
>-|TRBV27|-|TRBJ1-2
CASSLTGTNYGYTF
TGTGCCAGCAGTTTAACAGGAACAAACTATGGCTACACCTTC
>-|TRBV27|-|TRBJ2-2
CASSSQGFLGELFF
TGTGCCAGCAGTTCCCAGGGTTTCCTCGGGGAGCTGTTTTTT
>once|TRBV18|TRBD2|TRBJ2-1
CASSSPGLASYNEQFF
TGTGCCAGCTCGTCACCGGGACTAGCTTCCTACAATGAGCAGTTCTTC
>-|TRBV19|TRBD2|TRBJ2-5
CASKVAGAPTETQYF
TGTGCCAGTAAGGTAGCGGGAGCCCCTACAGAGACCCAGTACTTC
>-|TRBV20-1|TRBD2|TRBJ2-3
CSASWASGPYTQYF
TGCAGTGCTAGTTGGGCTAGCGGGCCTTATACGCAGTATTTT
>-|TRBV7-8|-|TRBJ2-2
CASSRAGGGELFF
TGTGCCAGCAGCCGAGCAGGAGGTGGGGAGCTGTTTTTT
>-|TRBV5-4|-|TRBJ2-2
CASSPYTGELFF
TGTGCCAGCAGCCCTTACACCGGGGAGCTGTTTTTT
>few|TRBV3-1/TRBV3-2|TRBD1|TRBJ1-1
CASSRRTGINTEAFF
TGTGCCAGCAGCCGCCGGACAGGGATAAACACTGAAGCTTTCTTT
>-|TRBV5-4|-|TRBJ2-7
CASSRPDSYEQYF
TGTGCCAGCAGCCGACCGGACAGCTACGAGCAGTACTTC
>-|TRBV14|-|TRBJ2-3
CASSQGLAPQYF
TGTGCCAGCAGCCAAGGGCTAGCGCCGCAGTATTTT